The clone carrying this T cell receptor beta chain was found many times. The sample belongs to a study of neurological immune-mediated disorders. Over 180 million TCR-beta sequences from 15-18 subjects came from every sequencing run. TCRdb independently ran MiXCR on the 5' RACE reads; one entry per CDR3 protein. The sample comprises some 48,000 distinct CDR3 sequences, approximately 10% of which are singletons, and over 20% rests with the top ten. The germline gives CDR1 SGHRS, CDR2 YFSETQ. This CDR3 is built from 15 residues. The V end was cut by 3 bases, the J end by 1 base, with 13 bases between. The specimen was PBMCs. J is TRBJ1-1 and V is TRBV5-1; D gene unclear. The TCR sequence derives from a woman aged 40 to 49 with HTLV-1-associated myelopathy (HAM/TSP). The CDR3 DNA reads as TGCGCCAGCAGCTCCCAGGTGGCTGGGAACACTGAAGCTTTCTTT. This sequence encodes CASSSQVAGNTEAFF. The full variable domain, completed using reference TRBV5-1 and TRBJ1-1, is KAGVTQTPRYLIKTRGQQVTLSCSPISGHRSVSWYQQTPGQGLQFLFEYFSETQRNKGNFPGRFSGRQFSNSRSEMNVSTLELGDSALYLCASSSQVAGNTEAFFGQGTRLTVV.